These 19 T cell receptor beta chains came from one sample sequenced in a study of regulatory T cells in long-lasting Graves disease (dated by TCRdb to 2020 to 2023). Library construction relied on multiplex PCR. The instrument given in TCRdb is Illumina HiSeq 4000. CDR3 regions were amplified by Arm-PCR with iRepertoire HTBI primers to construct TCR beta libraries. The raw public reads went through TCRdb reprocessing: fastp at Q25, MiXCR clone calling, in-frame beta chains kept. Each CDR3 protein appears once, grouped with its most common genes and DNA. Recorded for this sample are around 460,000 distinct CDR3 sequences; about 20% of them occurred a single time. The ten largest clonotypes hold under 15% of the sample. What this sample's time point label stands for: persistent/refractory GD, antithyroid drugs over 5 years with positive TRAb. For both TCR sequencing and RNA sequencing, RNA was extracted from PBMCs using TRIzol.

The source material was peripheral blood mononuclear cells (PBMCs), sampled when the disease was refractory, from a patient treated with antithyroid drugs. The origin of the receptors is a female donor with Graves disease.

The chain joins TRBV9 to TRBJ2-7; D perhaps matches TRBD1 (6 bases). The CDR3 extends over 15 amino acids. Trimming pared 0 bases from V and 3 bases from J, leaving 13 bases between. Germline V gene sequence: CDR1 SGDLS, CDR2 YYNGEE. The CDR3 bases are TGTGCCAGCAGCGTAGGCGCAGGGGATATCTACGAGCAGTACTTC. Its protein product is CASSVGAGDIYEQYF. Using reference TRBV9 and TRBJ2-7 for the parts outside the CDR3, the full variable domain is DSGVTQTPKHLITATGQRVTLRCSPRSGDLSVYWYQQSLDQGLQFLIQYYNGEERAKGNILERFSAQQFPDLHSELNLSSLELGDSALYFCASSVGAGDIYEQYFGPGTRLTVT.

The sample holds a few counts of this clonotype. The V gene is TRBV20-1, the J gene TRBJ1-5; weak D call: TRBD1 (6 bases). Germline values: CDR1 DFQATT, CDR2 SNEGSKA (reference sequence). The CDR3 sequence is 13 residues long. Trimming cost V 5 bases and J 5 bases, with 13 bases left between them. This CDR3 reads CSAQGTGDQPQHF. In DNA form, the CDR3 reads TGCAGTGCTCAGGGGACGGGGGATCAGCCCCAGCATTTT.

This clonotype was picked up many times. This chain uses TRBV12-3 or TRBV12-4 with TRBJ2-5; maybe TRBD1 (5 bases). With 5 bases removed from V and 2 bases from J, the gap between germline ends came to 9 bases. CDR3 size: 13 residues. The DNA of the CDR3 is TGTGCCAGCAGTGACCAGGGTCAAGAGACCCAGTACTTC. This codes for CASSDQGQETQYF.

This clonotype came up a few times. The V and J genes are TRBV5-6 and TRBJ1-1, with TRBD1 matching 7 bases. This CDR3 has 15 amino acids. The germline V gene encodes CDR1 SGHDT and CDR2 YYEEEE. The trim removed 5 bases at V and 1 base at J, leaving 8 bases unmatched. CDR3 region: CASRENRGWNTEAFF. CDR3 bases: TGTGCCAGCAGGGAAAACAGGGGTTGGAACACTGAAGCTTTCTTT. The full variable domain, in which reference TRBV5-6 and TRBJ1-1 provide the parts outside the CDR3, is DAGVTQSPTHLIKTRGQQVTLRCSPKSGHDTVSWYQQALGQGPQFIFQYYEEEERQRGNFPDRFSGHQFPNYSSELNVNALLLGDSALYLCASRENRGWNTEAFFGQGTRLTVV.

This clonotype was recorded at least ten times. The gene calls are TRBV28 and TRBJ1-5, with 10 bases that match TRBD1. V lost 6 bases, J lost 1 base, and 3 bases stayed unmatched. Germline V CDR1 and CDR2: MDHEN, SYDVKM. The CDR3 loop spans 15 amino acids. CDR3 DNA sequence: TGTGCCAGCAGAGTGGGACAGGGGAGCAATCAGCCCCAGCATTTT. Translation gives CASRVGQGSNQPQHF.

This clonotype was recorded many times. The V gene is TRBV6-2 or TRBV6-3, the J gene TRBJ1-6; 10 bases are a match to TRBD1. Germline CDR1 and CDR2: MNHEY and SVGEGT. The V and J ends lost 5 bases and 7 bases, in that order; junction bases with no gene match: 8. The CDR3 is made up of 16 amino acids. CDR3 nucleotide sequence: TGTGCCAGCAGTCAAGACAGGGGGCCAACGAATTCACCCCTCCACTTT. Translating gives CASSQDRGPTNSPLHF.

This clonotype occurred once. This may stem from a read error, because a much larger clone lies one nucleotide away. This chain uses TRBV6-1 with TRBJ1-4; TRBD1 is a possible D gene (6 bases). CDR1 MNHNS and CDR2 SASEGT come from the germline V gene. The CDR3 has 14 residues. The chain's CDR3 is CTSRSRTANEKLFF. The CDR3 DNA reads TGTACCAGCCGATCCCGGACAGCTAATGAAAAACTGTTTTTT.

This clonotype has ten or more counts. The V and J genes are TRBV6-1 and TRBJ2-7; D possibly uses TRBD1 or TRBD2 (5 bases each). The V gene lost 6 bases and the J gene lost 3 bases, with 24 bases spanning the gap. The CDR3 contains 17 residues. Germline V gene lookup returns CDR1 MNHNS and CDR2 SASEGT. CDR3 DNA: TGTGCCAGCAGCTTCGGATCGGGACGGAGAGGTATCTACGAGCAGTACTTC. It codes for CASSFGSGRRGIYEQYF.

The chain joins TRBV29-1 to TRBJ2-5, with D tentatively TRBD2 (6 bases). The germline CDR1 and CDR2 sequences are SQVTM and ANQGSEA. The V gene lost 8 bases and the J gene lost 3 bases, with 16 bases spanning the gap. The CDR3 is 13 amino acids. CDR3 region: CSYRGGREETQYF. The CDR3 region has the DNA TGCAGCTACCGTGGAGGGCGAGAAGAGACCCAGTACTTC.

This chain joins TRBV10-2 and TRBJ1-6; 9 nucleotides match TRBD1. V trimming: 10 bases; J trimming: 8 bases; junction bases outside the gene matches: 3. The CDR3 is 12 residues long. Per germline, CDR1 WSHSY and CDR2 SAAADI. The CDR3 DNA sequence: TGCGCCACCCGGGACAGGGATTCACCCCTCCACTTT. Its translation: CATRDRDSPLHF.

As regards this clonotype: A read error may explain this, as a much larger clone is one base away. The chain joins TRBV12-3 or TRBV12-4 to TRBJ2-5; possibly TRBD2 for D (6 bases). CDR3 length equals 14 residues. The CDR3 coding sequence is TGTGCCAGCAAGTCCCTAGCGATCCAAGGGACCCAGTACTTC. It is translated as CASKSLAIQGTQYF.

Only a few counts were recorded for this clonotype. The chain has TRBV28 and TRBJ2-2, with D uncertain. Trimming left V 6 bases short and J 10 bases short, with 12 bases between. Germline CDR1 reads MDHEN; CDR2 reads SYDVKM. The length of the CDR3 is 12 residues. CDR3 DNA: TGTGCCAGCAGCACCGGGCCAAAGGAGCTGTTTTTT. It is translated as CASSTGPKELFF.

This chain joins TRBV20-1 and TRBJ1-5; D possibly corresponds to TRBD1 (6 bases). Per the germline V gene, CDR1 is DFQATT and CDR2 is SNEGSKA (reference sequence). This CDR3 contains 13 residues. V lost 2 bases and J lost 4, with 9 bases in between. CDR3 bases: TGCAGTGCTAGACAACAGGGTAATCAGCCCCAGCATTTT. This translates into CSARQQGNQPQHF.

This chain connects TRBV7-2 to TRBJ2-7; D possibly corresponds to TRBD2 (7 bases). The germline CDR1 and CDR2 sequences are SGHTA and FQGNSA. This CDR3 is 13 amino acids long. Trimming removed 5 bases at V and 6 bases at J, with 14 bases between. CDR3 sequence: CASSPNREGEQYF. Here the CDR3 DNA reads TGTGCCAGCAGCCCCAACAGGGAGGGCGAGCAGTACTTC. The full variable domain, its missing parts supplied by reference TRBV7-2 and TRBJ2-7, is GAGVSQSPSNKVTEKGKDVELRCDPISGHTALYWYRQSLGQGLEFLIYFQGNSAPDKSGLPSDRFSAERTGGSVSTLTIQRTQQEDSAVYLCASSPNREGEQYFGPGTRLTVT.

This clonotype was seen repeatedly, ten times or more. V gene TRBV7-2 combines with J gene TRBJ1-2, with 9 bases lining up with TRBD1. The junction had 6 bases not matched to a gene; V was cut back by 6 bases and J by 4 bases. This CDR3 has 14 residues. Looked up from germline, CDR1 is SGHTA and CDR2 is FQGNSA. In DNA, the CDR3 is TGTGCCAGCAGTGAAGTACAGGGGGCCTATGGCTACACCTTC. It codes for CASSEVQGAYGYTF.

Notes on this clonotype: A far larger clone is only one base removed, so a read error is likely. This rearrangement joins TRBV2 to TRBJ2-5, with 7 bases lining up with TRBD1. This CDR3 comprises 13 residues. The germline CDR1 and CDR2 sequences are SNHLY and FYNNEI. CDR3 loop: CAGSSGQKETQYF. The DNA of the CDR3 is TGTGCCGGCAGTTCGGGACAGAAAGAGACCCAGTACTTC. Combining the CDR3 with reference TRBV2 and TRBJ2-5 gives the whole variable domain EPEVTQTPSHQVTQMGQEVILRCVPISNHLYFYWYRQILGQKVEFLVSFYNNEISEKSEIFDDQFSVERPDGSNFTLKIRSTKLEDSAMYFCAGSSGQKETQYFGPGTRLLVL.

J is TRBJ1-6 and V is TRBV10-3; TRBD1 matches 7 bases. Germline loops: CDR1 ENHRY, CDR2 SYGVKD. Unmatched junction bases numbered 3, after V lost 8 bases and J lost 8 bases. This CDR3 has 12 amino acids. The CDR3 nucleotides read TGTGCCATCGCTACAGGGGATTCACCCCTCCACTTT. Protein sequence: CAIATGDSPLHF.

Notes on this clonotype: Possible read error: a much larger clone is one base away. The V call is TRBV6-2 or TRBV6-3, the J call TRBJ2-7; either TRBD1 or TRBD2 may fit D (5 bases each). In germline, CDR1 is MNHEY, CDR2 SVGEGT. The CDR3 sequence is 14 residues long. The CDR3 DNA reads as TGTGCCAGCAGACCCATCGGACGGGGCTACGAGCAGCACTTC. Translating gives CASRPIGRGYEQHF.

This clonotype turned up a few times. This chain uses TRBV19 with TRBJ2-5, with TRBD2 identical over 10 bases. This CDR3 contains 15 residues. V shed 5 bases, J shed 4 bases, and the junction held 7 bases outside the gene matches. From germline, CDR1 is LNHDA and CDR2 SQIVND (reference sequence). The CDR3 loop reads CASSVASGRGETQYF. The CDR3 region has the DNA TGTGCCAGTAGTGTGGCTAGCGGGAGAGGAGAGACCCAGTACTTC.